This T cell receptor beta chain was sequenced in a study of T cells after posttransplantation cyclophosphamide (dated by TCRdb to about 2016). Study-level background: Using TRB sequencing, the study followed how the T cell repertoire rebuilt after myeloablative bone marrow transplantation with posttransplantation cyclophosphamide given as GVHD prophylaxis. Samples from a few dozen PTCy-treated patients, along with samples from around 16 of their related bone marrow donors, underwent antigen receptor sequencing. Blood from all 35 or so PTCy patients who had 1-year posttransplant specimens underwent TRB sequencing. In 3 patients, TRB sequencing was also performed on up to 3 more blood samples taken 2 to 5.2 years after transplant, and in a handful of patients, pretransplant blood was also TRB-sequenced. Because TRA and TRB clonality correlated tightly in about 10 samples, later TCR analyses were limited to TRB. Public TRB sequences were checked against a database of over 3,600 sequences associated with responses to pathogens, tumor antigens, self-antigens and alloantigens. What the study reported, not specific to this receptor: The TRB repertoires of T cells infiltrating skin or the GI tract showed only limited overlap with the TRB repertoires found in blood. Across the approximately 46 patients, TRB clonality was highly associated with recipient CMV seropositivity and CMV reactivation, and diversity with PTCy was similar to that in the CNI/methotrexate controls. Donor-recipient similarity was low at 1-2 months but increased during the first year, and donor CD8+ memory clones often dominated later blood repertoires.

Genomic DNA was the input for TRB sequencing, which was run either with the immunoSEQ assay at survey resolution or with the hsTCRB kit. For the original study's pipeline: The immunoSEQ software handled the initial read processing, while the LymphoSeq R package was used for the repertoire analyses. Clonality was calculated as 1 minus normalized Shannon entropy, and the Gini coefficient was also calculated for each TRB dataset. Phenotypes of unsorted samples were inferred by mapping TRB sequences from sorted subsets of the recipient or donor onto the same recipient's unsorted samples. Drawn from immuneACCESS, this table holds only the in-frame rearrangements with V and J called that TCRdb kept. Clones are partly lost; checked studies trace under half to an unresolved V gene and leave the rest unexplained. That table supplies the V and J calls and clone size; D and trimming were determined from the DNA. This sample has some 20,000 clones in its table, and about nine tenths of those were observed once. Around 7.9% of the sample is held by the ten biggest clonotypes.

The sample's treatment or condition, from its label and the paper: high-dose cyclophosphamide on days +3 and +4 as single-agent GVHD prophylaxis. Busulfan and fludarabine conditioning, a related or unrelated marrow graft, and cyclophosphamide on days +3 and +4 were given to PTCy patients. PTCy-treated patients were drawn from a prospective multi-institutional clinical trial. Peripheral blood and bone marrow mononuclear cells were isolated by Ficoll-Hypaque density centrifugation and cryopreserved. At the junction V is shortened by 8 bases and J by 4 bases; bases outside the gene matches: 19. The germline V gene provides CDR1 MNHGY and CDR2 SVAAGI. Counted from cysteine to phenylalanine, this CDR3 has 18 amino acids. The entry retains the CDR3 DNA only, 54 bases that are in frame from base 1. This clone has a single count. The target of this receptor is not known. The input lacks base qualities; no much larger clone sits a single base away.

This clonotype was sampled from a female patient in her 40s who received an allogeneic stem cell transplant from a related donor, was CMV-positive, and had no GVHD. After a transplant, some T cells may be the graft donor's own cells. In this chain, TRBV6-9 is recombined with TRBJ2-1, and TRBD2 aligns with 8 junction nucleotides. This specimen consisted of PBMCs, obtained after allogeneic stem cell transplant with posttransplant cyclophosphamide. The CDR3 loop reads CASPPRSPGLAGYNEQFF. Read as DNA, the sequence is TGTGCCAGCCCTCCCCGAAGCCCCGGACTAGCTGGGTACAATGAGCAGTTCTTC.